This entry lists 15 T cell receptor beta chains sequenced from one sample in a study of blood T cell repertoires in COVID-19. Generated by immunoSEQ multiplex PCR, the TCRdb table keeps only in-frame clones and is missing some. The table includes about 200,000 clones, around 89% detected once. Sequencing was done on a sample of peripheral blood. The receptors originated from a man aged 40-49 years with active or convalescent COVID-19.

This chain connects TRBV3-1 (or the pseudogene TRBV3-2) to TRBJ2-7; 10 bases line up with TRBD1. Losses at the gene ends were 5 bases for V and 3 bases for J; bases not matched to a gene: 4. Germline-derived CDR1 and CDR2 are LGHDT and YNNKEL (reference sequence). The CDR3 has 14 amino acids. The CDR3 DNA reads as TGTGCCAGCAGCTCCCGGGACAGGGGCTACGAGCAGTACTTC. Translation gives CASSSRDRGYEQYF.

Written as DNA, the CDR3 is TGTGCCAGCAGCCCCGGGACTAGCGGGAGAATTTATGAGCAGTTCTTC. As protein: CASSPGTSGRIYEQFF. V gene TRBV3-1 (or the pseudogene TRBV3-2) combines with J gene TRBJ2-1, with 14 bases matching TRBD2. V lost 4 bases and J lost 8; bases outside the gene matches: 7. The CDR3 is 16 residues long. CDR1 is LGHDT, CDR2 YNNKEL, per germline (reference sequence).

This clone qualifies as medium-sized. The CDR3 region has the DNA TGTGCCATCAGTGACGACAGGGGGGACTACGAGCAGTACTTC. Its protein is CAISDDRGDYEQYF. The chain carries TRBV10-3 and TRBJ2-7; 9 bases line up with TRBD1. Germline CDR1 ENHRY, CDR2 SYGVKD. The junction had 3 bases not matched to a gene; V was cut back by 3 bases and J by 3 bases. The CDR3 loop spans 14 amino acids.

The sample holds a few counts of this clone. The chain joins TRBV4-1 to TRBJ1-5; TRBD1 matches 10 bases. After removal of 5 bases from V and 6 bases from J, the junction contained 10 bases not matched to a gene. In germline, CDR1 is MGHRA, CDR2 YSYEKL. CDR3 length: 16 residues. The CDR3 sequence is CASSSPGQGTRQPQHF. The CDR3 coding sequence is TGCGCCAGCAGCTCACCGGGACAGGGGACGCGTCAGCCCCAGCATTTT.

V usage is TRBV27 and J usage is TRBJ1-4; a weak D match, TRBD1 (6 bases). The CDR3 extends over 18 amino acids. CDR1 and CDR2 (germline): MNHEY, SMNVEV (reference sequence). V dropped 2 bases and J dropped 0 bases, with 16 bases sitting between them. The DNA of the CDR3 is TGTGCCAGCAGTTTAACGGCAGGGGTATTCCCAACTAATGAAAAACTGTTTTTT. Translated: CASSLTAGVFPTNEKLFF.

This clone was found once. The chain employs TRBV19 and TRBJ1-6; D remains ambiguous. The CDR3 runs to 15 residues. Looked up from germline, CDR1 is LNHDA and CDR2 is SQIVND (reference sequence). V lost 3 bases, J lost 7 bases, and 13 bases lay in between. The CDR3, as DNA: TGTGCCAGTAGTATCCGGGAGCCAGCGAATTCACCCCTCCACTTT. Its translation is CASSIREPANSPLHF. Filled out from reference TRBV19 and TRBJ1-6, the complete variable domain reads DGGITQSPKYLFRKEGQNVTLSCEQNLNHDAMYWYRQDPGQGLRLIYYSQIVNDFQKGDIAEGYSVSREKKESFPLTVTSAQKNPTAFYLCASSIREPANSPLHFGNGTRLTVT.

The V gene is TRBV7-3, the J gene TRBJ2-3, with a possible D match to TRBD2 (6 bases). This CDR3 contains 15 residues. Trimming shortened V by 2 bases and J by 2 bases, and 11 bases separated the two germline ends. CDR1 and CDR2 from the germline V gene are SGHTA and FQGTGA. CDR3: CASSLGAGYTDTQYF. The CDR3 DNA reads TGTGCCAGCAGCTTAGGGGCGGGGTACACAGATACGCAGTATTTT.

The gene calls are TRBV4-2 and TRBJ2-1, with TRBD2 matching over 16 bases. V was pared by 2 bases and J by 8 bases, with 6 bases of the junction left unmatched. CDR1 LGHNA and CDR2 YNFKEQ come from the germline V gene. CDR3 size: 17 residues. CDR3 loop: CASSQSGTSGRAHEQFF. CDR3 coding DNA: TGTGCCAGCAGCCAATCCGGGACTAGCGGGAGGGCTCATGAGCAGTTCTTC.

The chain uses TRBV23-1 and TRBJ1-2, with 12 positions matching TRBD1. TRBV23-1 is known as an ORF, though its function is uncertain. This CDR3 contains 18 residues. V was clipped by 2 bases and J by 2 bases; unmatched bases: 9. CDR3 nucleotides: TGCGCCAGCAGTCAACCGGGGACAGGGGGCGCGATAAACTATGGCTACACCTTC. This encodes CASSQPGTGGAINYGYTF.

A single count supports this clone. This rearrangement joins TRBV5-1 to TRBJ2-1, with 7 bases identical to TRBD1. The germline V gene encodes CDR1 SGHRS and CDR2 YFSETQ. With 5 bases clipped from V and 8 bases from J, the junction kept 10 bases outside the gene matches. The CDR3 has 14 residues. DNA of the CDR3: TGCGCCAGCAGAAATGTTAACAGGGGAGATGAGCAGTTCTTC. Protein product: CASRNVNRGDEQFF.

V gene TRBV24-1 combines with J gene TRBJ2-1; 8 bases fit TRBD1. The CDR3 totals 16 residues. V lost 3 bases to trimming and J lost 1 base; unmatched junction nucleotides: 4. CDR1 and CDR2 (germline): KGHDR, SFDVKD. For the CDR3, the DNA is TGTGCCACCAGTGATGCACAGGGGGGATCCTACAATGAGCAGTTCTTC. This encodes CATSDAQGGSYNEQFF.

The rearrangement links TRBV6-5 to TRBJ1-2, with D possibly being TRBD1 (5 bases). CDR1 and CDR2 from the germline V gene are MNHEY and SVGAGI. CDR3 length: 15 residues. V shed 8 bases and J shed 8 bases, with 24 bases lying between them. CDR3 nucleotide sequence: TGTGCCAGCTCCTCCGGGAGGGGAAAATATTGGGGCTACACCTTC. The encoded protein is CASSSGRGKYWGYTF.

The chain has TRBV5-1 and TRBJ2-5, with TRBD1 matching 7 bases. V gave up 2 bases and J gave up 2 bases; unmatched junction bases: 3. Germline CDR1 reads SGHRS; CDR2 reads YFSETQ. The CDR3 totals 14 residues. The CDR3 sequence is CASSLQGPQETQYF. The CDR3 DNA reads TGCGCCAGCAGCTTACAGGGGCCTCAAGAGACCCAGTACTTC.

The chain joins TRBV6-5 to TRBJ2-2; the match to TRBD1 covers 7 bases. The CDR3 is 14 residues long. V trimming: 8 bases; J trimming: 5 bases; junction bases outside the gene matches: 8. The V gene's germline CDR1 is MNHEY and CDR2 SVGAGI. CDR3 loop: CASRAPGGTGELFF. CDR3 sequence (DNA): TGTGCCAGCCGAGCCCCAGGGGGTACCGGGGAGCTGTTTTTT.

The V call is TRBV6-6, the J call TRBJ1-3, with 7 positions matching TRBD1. The junction had 7 bases not matched to a gene; V was cut back by 4 bases and J by 1 base. The germline V gene encodes CDR1 MNHNY and CDR2 SVGAGI (reference sequence). CDR3 length: 16 residues. DNA of the CDR3: TGTGCCAGCAGTTTCGGGACAGTCTCATCTGGAAACACCATATATTTT. Its protein product is CASSFGTVSSGNTIYF.